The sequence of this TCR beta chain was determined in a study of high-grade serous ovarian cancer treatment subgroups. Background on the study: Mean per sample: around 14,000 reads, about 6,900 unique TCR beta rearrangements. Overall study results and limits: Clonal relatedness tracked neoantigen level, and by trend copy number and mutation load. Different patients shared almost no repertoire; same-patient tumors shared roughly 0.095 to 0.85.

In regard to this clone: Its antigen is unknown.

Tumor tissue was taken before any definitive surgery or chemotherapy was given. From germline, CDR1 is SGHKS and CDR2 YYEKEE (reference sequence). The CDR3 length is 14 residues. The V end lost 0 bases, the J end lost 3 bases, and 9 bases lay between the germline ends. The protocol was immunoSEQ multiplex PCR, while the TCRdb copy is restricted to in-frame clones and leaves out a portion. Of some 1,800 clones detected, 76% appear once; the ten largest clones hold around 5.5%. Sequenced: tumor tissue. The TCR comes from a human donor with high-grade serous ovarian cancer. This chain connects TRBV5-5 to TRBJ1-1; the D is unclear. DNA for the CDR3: TGTGCCAGCAGCTTGGCCGTGGCGGACACTGAAGCTTTCTTT. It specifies CASSLAVADTEAFF.